This note documents a single T cell receptor (beta chain) sequence. The antigen is unknown. These donors were members of the approximately 110-subject validation cohort, a group separate from the roughly 670-subject first cohort. This sample is part of a study of cytomegalovirus exposure and HLA in healthy donors. Method: immunoSEQ multiplex PCR; TCRdb's copy keeps in-frame clones and lacks some. The data hold about 150,000 clones, with roughly nine tenths observed a single time. Overall study results and limits: The study designated 150 to 200 TCR beta chains cytomegalovirus-associated.

CDR3 size: 19 residues. Germline CDR1 reads SGHDT; CDR2 reads YYEEEE. V lost 2 bases, J lost 3 bases, and 14 bases stayed unmatched. The rearrangement links TRBV5-6 to TRBJ2-3; 11 bases are shared with TRBD2. Sequenced sample: PBMCs. The TCR sequence derives from a young man in good health and CMV-seronegative. CDR3 coding DNA: TGTGCCAGCAGCTTTAGCGGGAGGGCTGGGGTAGGAATAACAGATACGCAGTATTTT. It is translated as CASSFSGRAGVGITDTQYF. Filled out from reference TRBV5-6 and TRBJ2-3, the complete variable domain reads DAGVTQSPTHLIKTRGQQVTLRCSPKSGHDTVSWYQQALGQGPQFIFQYYEEEERQRGNFPDRFSGHQFPNYSSELNVNALLLGDSALYLCASSFSGRAGVGITDTQYFGPGTRLTVL.